This T cell receptor (beta chain) is drawn from a study of T cells in Graves' hyperthyroidism and ophthalmopathy. Study information: Peripheral blood was drawn at first diagnosis, prior to all treatment. Study observations and caveats: Ophthalmopathy and stable hyperthyroidism were separated by a 13 V-J model.

This clonotype was counted ten times or more. Its matching antigen is unknown. RNA transcripts were the template for amplifying TCR beta CDR3 regions. The study used the HTBI primer set for a first-round RT-PCR of the TCR CDR3. Each CDR3 protein is one row after TCRdb ran MiXCR on the multiplex PCR reads. The repertoire has some 500,000 distinct CDR3 sequences, roughly 24% of them found once; the top ten carry 11%. Per the germline V gene, CDR1 is DFQATT and CDR2 is SNEGSKA (reference sequence). The CDR3 contains 16 residues. Trimming cost V 4 bases and J 3 bases, with 21 bases left between them. More than 8.5 ml of fresh peripheral blood supplied the PBMCs.

Sequenced input: blood. The origin of this receptor is a woman aged 30 to 39 with Graves' ophthalmopathy. The chain employs TRBV20-1 and TRBJ1-1, with unresolved D. CDR3 loop: CSAIIPSAWLDTEAFF. CDR3 DNA sequence: TGCAGTGCTATTATCCCTTCGGCATGGTTGGACACTGAAGCTTTCTTT.